Below, one TCR beta chain is given with its context. Its target is not known. Its ends do not fully match the called genes, so a read error is possible. The CDR3 is 19 residues long. From germline, CDR1 is ENHRY and CDR2 SYGVKD. The data belong to a study of identical twins. Study-level results: Low generation-probability sequences were in excess among twin-shared out-of-frame alpha sequences.

TCRdb independently ran MiXCR on the 5' RACE reads; one entry per CDR3 protein. This table has around 680,000 distinct CDR3 sequences, roughly 8% appearing once. The same data also went into a second study, on yellow fever vaccine responses in identical twins.

Sequencing was carried out using PBMCs. This chain joins TRBV10-3 and TRBJ2-3; 15 nucleotides align to TRBD2. The source of this sequence is a woman younger than 30 in good health. CDR3 amino acids: CTISPRTSGRAWSTDTQYF. The CDR3 DNA reads TGTACCATCAGTCCCCGGACTAGCGGGAGGGCCTGGAGCACAGATACGCAGTATTTT.